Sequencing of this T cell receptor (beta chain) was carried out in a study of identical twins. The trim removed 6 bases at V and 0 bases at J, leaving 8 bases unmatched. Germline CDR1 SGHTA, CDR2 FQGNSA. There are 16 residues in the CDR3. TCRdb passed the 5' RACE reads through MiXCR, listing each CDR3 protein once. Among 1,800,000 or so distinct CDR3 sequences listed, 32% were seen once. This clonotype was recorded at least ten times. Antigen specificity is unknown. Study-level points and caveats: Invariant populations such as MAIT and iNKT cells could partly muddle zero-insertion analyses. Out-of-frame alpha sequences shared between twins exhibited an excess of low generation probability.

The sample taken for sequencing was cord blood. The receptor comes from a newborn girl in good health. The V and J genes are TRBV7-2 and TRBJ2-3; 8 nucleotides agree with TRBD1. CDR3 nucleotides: TGTGCCAGCAGTCCACAGACAGGGGCTAGCACAGATACGCAGTATTTT. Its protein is CASSPQTGASTDTQYF.